This T cell receptor (beta chain) is from a study of Tregs in tolerant kidney transplant recipients. The ends were cut back, 7 bases at V and 7 bases at J, with 20 bases in the middle. Germline V gene lookup returns CDR1 LGHNA and CDR2 YNFKEQ. This CDR3 spans 15 amino acids. Study-level findings and limits: The small number of patients limits these findings pending further validation.

Thawed PBMCs were FACS-sorted into unstimulated CD4+CD25+CD127- regulatory T cells, CD4+CD25- non-regulatory cells, CD4 and CD8 cells. Turning to this clone: Its antigen is undetermined.

Generated by immunoSEQ multiplex PCR, the TCRdb table keeps only in-frame clones and is missing some. The table lists some 250,000 clones, about four fifths of them singletons. Sequenced material: CD4+ T cells from blood. The sequence came from a human donor in good health. The chain employs TRBV4-2 and TRBJ2-1, with D tentatively TRBD2 (7 bases). This chain's CDR3 is CASTPRGGAGNEQFF. The CDR3 nucleotides read TGTGCCAGCACCCCGCGAGGGGGGGCCGGGAATGAGCAGTTCTTC.